The 24 T cell receptor beta chains reported below all come from one sample, sequenced in a study of blood T cell repertoires in COVID-19. Using immunoSEQ multiplex PCR, the repertoire was profiled, and TCRdb retains in-frame clones only, with some absent. This repertoire shows about 250,000 clones, around nine tenths found once; its top ten account for 0.85% to 1%. Sequences were obtained from peripheral blood. Receptors were obtained from a woman aged 40 to 55 who had recovered from COVID-19.

This chain joins TRBV11-2 and TRBJ1-1; 9 bases align to TRBD1. The CDR3 covers 15 residues. CDR1 and CDR2 from the germline V gene are SGHAT and FQNNGV. Trimming removed 5 bases from V and 2 bases from J; junction bases left unmatched: 6. Here the CDR3 reads CASSRDRGTNTEAFF. Written as DNA, the CDR3 is TGTGCCAGCAGCAGAGACAGGGGGACCAACACTGAAGCTTTCTTT. Combining the CDR3 with reference TRBV11-2 and TRBJ1-1 gives the whole variable domain EAGVAQSPRYKIIEKRQSVAFWCNPISGHATLYWYQQILGQGPKLLIQFQNNGVVDDSQLPKDRFSAERLKGVDSTLKIQPAKLEDSAVYLCASSRDRGTNTEAFFGQGTRLTVV.

CDR3 amino acids: CASSVEIHAYEQYF. In DNA, the CDR3 is TGTGCCAGCAGCGTAGAAATCCATGCCTACGAGCAGTACTTC. This chain joins TRBV9 and TRBJ2-7; no clear D. V was trimmed by 0 bases and J by 2 bases, leaving 9 bases between them. The CDR3 runs to 14 residues. Germline V gene sequence: CDR1 SGDLS, CDR2 YYNGEE.

Only one count was recorded for this clone. V gene TRBV5-1 combines with J gene TRBJ1-1; D unresolved. CDR3 size: 15 residues. Trimming removed 0 bases from V and 2 bases from J, with 11 bases in between. Germline CDR1 and CDR2: SGHRS and YFSETQ. CDR3 amino acids: CASSLGAKQNTEAFF. The DNA of the CDR3 is TGCGCCAGCAGCTTGGGGGCCAAACAAAACACTGAAGCTTTCTTT.

V is TRBV11-2 and J is TRBJ1-1; D gene unclear. Trimming stripped 3 bases from V and 3 bases from J, with 11 bases between. The CDR3 runs to 14 residues. The V gene's germline CDR1 is SGHAT and CDR2 FQNNGV. CDR3 DNA sequence: TGTGCCAGCAGCTTGTTCGGGGTCCACACTGAAGCTTTCTTT. Protein: CASSLFGVHTEAFF.

V usage is TRBV9 and J usage is TRBJ2-1, with a weak D call TRBD2 (6 bases). This CDR3 is built from 17 residues. Germline V gives CDR1 SGDLS, CDR2 YYNGEE. The ends were cut back, 0 bases at V and 0 bases at J, with 13 bases in the middle. CDR3 in DNA: TGTGCCAGCAGCGTAGGGTCCGCGACTAGCTCCTACAATGAGCAGTTCTTC. This translates into CASSVGSATSSYNEQFF. Drawing the rest from reference TRBV9 and TRBJ2-1, the complete variable domain is DSGVTQTPKHLITATGQRVTLRCSPRSGDLSVYWYQQSLDQGLQFLIQYYNGEERAKGNILERFSAQQFPDLHSELNLSSLELGDSALYFCASSVGSATSSYNEQFFGPGTRLTVL.

The genes are TRBV29-1 and TRBJ2-3; no firm D call. CDR3 length equals 10 residues. The V gene's germline CDR1 is SQVTM and CDR2 ANQGSEA. V shed 8 bases and J shed 10 bases, with 13 bases lying between them. The CDR3 coding sequence is TGCAGCACCCGGGTAGTCGCGCAGTATTTT. Its protein product is CSTRVVAQYF.

The chain is built from TRBV11-3 and TRBJ2-1; 11 bases match TRBD2. V was pared by 3 bases and J by 7 bases, with 17 bases of the junction left unmatched. The CDR3 runs 19 residues. Germline V gene sequence: CDR1 SGHNT, CDR2 YENEEA. The CDR3 reads CASSFQGDTSGRMLNEQFF. Written as DNA, the CDR3 is TGTGCCAGCAGCTTTCAGGGGGATACTAGCGGGAGAATGCTTAATGAGCAGTTCTTC.

The genes are TRBV5-1 and TRBJ2-7; 11 positions match TRBD2. CDR1 is SGHRS and CDR2 is YFSETQ in the germline V gene. After removal of 3 bases from V and 3 bases from J, the junction contained 8 bases not matched to a gene. The CDR3 length is 16 residues. CDR3 sequence reads: CASSSRTSGLYYEQYF. CDR3 DNA: TGCGCCAGCAGCTCGCGGACTAGCGGGCTTTACTACGAGCAGTACTTC. The complete variable domain, with remaining parts taken from reference TRBV5-1 and TRBJ2-7, reads KAGVTQTPRYLIKTRGQQVTLSCSPISGHRSVSWYQQTPGQGLQFLFEYFSETQRNKGNFPGRFSGRQFSNSRSEMNVSTLELGDSALYLCASSSRTSGLYYEQYFGPGTRLTVT.

J is TRBJ2-1 and V is TRBV19; perhaps TRBD2 as D (6 bases). The CDR3 runs 16 residues. V lost 5 bases and J lost 3, with 17 bases in between. Germline V gene data show CDR1 as LNHDA and CDR2 as SQIVND (reference sequence). The CDR3: CASSGLGGNNYNEQFF. The CDR3 DNA is TGTGCCAGTAGTGGGCTTGGGGGGAATAACTACAATGAGCAGTTCTTC.

The chain couples TRBV25-1 to TRBJ2-5; 10 positions match TRBD2. The V segment lost 0 bases and the J segment 5 bases; nucleotides outside the gene matches: 6. The CDR3 runs 16 residues. From germline, CDR1 is MGHDK and CDR2 SYGVNS. The CDR3 DNA reads as TGTGCCAGCAGTGAATACGCTAGCGGGAGTTGGGAGACCCAGTACTTC. The encoded protein is CASSEYASGSWETQYF.

The genes are TRBV19 and TRBJ2-3; TRBD2 aligns across 9 bases. Germline CDR1 and CDR2: LNHDA and SQIVND (reference sequence). The CDR3 extends over 15 amino acids. V trimming: 5 bases; J trimming: 4 bases; junction bases outside the gene matches: 7. The CDR3 DNA reads TGTGCCAGTAGTTCTTTAGCGGGAGTACCAGATACGCAGTATTTT. Encoded protein: CASSSLAGVPDTQYF.

This chain connects TRBV24-1 to TRBJ2-3; TRBD2 matches 8 bases. Per the germline V gene, CDR1 is KGHDR and CDR2 is SFDVKD. Trimming at V came to 2 bases and at J to 5 bases, leaving 5 bases not matched to a gene. CDR3 size: 15 residues. CDR3 in DNA: TGTGCCACCAGTGATTCGGGGGGGGTTGGAGATACGCAGTATTTT. Amino acid sequence: CATSDSGGVGDTQYF.

The chain links TRBV6-5 to TRBJ2-3; 8 bases agree with TRBD1. J gave up 5 bases and V 6 bases, and 7 bases lay outside the gene matches. The CDR3 is 14 residues long. Germline assignment: CDR1 MNHEY and CDR2 SVGAGI. CDR3 in DNA: TGTGCCAGCAGATTGTCAGGGGGCAAAGATACGCAGTATTTT. This codes for CASRLSGGKDTQYF.

V gene TRBV15 combines with J gene TRBJ1-4; the D is unclear. The germline V gene has CDR1 LNHNV and CDR2 YYDKDF (reference sequence). The length of the CDR3 is 15 residues. V dropped 1 base and J dropped 0 bases, with 6 bases sitting between them. In DNA, the CDR3 is TGTGCCACCAGCAGAGTAAGCGCAACTAATGAAAAACTGTTTTTT. It codes for CATSRVSATNEKLFF. The full variable domain, rest sourced from reference TRBV15 and TRBJ1-4, is DAMVIQNPRYQVTQFGKPVTLSCSQTLNHNVMYWYQQKSSQAPKLLFHYYDKDFNNEADTPDNFQSRRPNTSFCFLDIRSPGLGDTAMYLCATSRVSATNEKLFFGSGTQLSVL.

V usage is TRBV29-1 and J usage is TRBJ2-7, with TRBD2 matching over 12 bases. The CDR3 loop spans 13 amino acids. CDR1 and CDR2 from the germline V gene are SQVTM and ANQGSEA. The junction had 2 bases not matched to a gene; V was cut back by 5 bases and J by 3 bases. CDR3 region: CSVRTSGDYEQYF. The CDR3 DNA reads as TGCAGCGTTCGGACTAGCGGGGACTACGAGCAGTACTTC.

This clone came up once. One junction end does not reproduce the germline sequence, and a read error may be involved. CDR3 nucleotides: TGTGCCAGGCCCGGGACTAGCGGAAGGTACAGTGAGCAGTTCTTC. Protein: CARPGTSGRYSEQFF. The chain links TRBV19 to TRBJ2-1; TRBD2 agrees at 11 bases. Germline CDR1 LNHDA, CDR2 SQIVND (reference sequence). There are 15 residues in the CDR3.

The genes are TRBV4-1 and TRBJ2-2, with TRBD2 matching over 9 bases. CDR3 length: 17 amino acids. Germline CDR1 MGHRA, CDR2 YSYEKL. J gave up 0 bases and V 3 bases, and 5 bases lay outside the gene matches. CDR3 sequence: CASSHPVAGANTGELFF. For the CDR3, the DNA is TGCGCCAGCAGCCACCCAGTAGCGGGAGCGAACACCGGGGAGCTGTTTTTT.

This sequence joins TRBV20-1 and TRBJ1-1, with TRBD1 matching over 7 bases. The germline V gene encodes CDR1 DFQATT and CDR2 SNEGSKA (reference sequence). This CDR3 contains 14 residues. V lost 3 bases and J lost 5; bases outside the gene matches: 9. The CDR3 sequence is CSASAGGMGTEAFF. The CDR3 region has the DNA TGCAGTGCTAGTGCAGGGGGAATGGGGACTGAAGCTTTCTTT.

J is TRBJ2-2 and V is TRBV7-2, with 12 bases that match TRBD2. The germline V gene encodes CDR1 SGHTA and CDR2 FQGNSA. With 7 bases clipped from V and 5 bases from J, the junction kept 11 bases outside the gene matches. The CDR3 consists of 17 residues. CDR3 nucleotide sequence: TGTGCCAGCACCACGCTACTAGCGGGAGGAGGGACCGGGGAGCTGTTTTTT. As protein: CASTTLLAGGGTGELFF.

V gene TRBV18 combines with J gene TRBJ2-7, with 13 positions matching TRBD2. The CDR3 spans 16 residues. From germline, CDR1 is KGHSH and CDR2 LQKENI. V lost 4 bases and J lost 0; bases outside the gene matches: 3. CDR3 amino acids: CASSRTSGGLSYEQYF. As DNA, the CDR3 is TGTGCCAGCTCACGGACTAGCGGGGGCCTCTCCTACGAGCAGTACTTC.

The genes are TRBV2 and TRBJ2-7; 8 nucleotides match TRBD2. Germline-derived CDR1 and CDR2 are SNHLY and FYNNEI. This CDR3 is 15 amino acids long. V was pared by 7 bases and J by 2 bases, with 10 bases of the junction left unmatched. In DNA form, the CDR3 reads TGTGCCAGCATAGTAGCCCAGCGGGAGACCTACGAGCAGTACTTC. This codes for CASIVAQRETYEQYF.

The chain is built from TRBV14 and TRBJ1-4, with TRBD1 identical over 7 bases. The germline V gene encodes CDR1 SGHDN and CDR2 FVKESK. This CDR3 region has 15 residues. The V segment lost 4 bases and the J segment 8 bases; nucleotides outside the gene matches: 10. The CDR3 bases are TGTGCCAGCAGCCCTCAGGAGGGGGCTTGGGAAAAACTGTTTTTT. Residues: CASSPQEGAWEKLFF.

V gene TRBV2 combines with J gene TRBJ2-6; D is possibly TRBD1 (5 bases). The CDR3 is made up of 17 amino acids. Trimming removed 2 bases from V and 0 bases from J, with 11 bases in between. The germline V gene has CDR1 SNHLY and CDR2 FYNNEI. This CDR3 is CASSEMGLASGANVLTF. The CDR3 region has the DNA TGTGCCAGCAGTGAAATGGGGCTCGCCTCTGGGGCCAACGTCCTGACTTTC.

This chain links TRBV18 with TRBJ1-2, with TRBD1 as a possible D gene (6 bases). Germline V gene lookup returns CDR1 KGHSH and CDR2 LQKENI. With 0 bases removed from V and 8 bases from J, the gap between germline ends came to 16 bases. The CDR3 runs to 15 residues. The CDR3 sequence: CASSPPAPDRGGYTF. The CDR3 bases are TGTGCCAGCTCACCACCGGCGCCGGACAGAGGGGGCTACACCTTC.